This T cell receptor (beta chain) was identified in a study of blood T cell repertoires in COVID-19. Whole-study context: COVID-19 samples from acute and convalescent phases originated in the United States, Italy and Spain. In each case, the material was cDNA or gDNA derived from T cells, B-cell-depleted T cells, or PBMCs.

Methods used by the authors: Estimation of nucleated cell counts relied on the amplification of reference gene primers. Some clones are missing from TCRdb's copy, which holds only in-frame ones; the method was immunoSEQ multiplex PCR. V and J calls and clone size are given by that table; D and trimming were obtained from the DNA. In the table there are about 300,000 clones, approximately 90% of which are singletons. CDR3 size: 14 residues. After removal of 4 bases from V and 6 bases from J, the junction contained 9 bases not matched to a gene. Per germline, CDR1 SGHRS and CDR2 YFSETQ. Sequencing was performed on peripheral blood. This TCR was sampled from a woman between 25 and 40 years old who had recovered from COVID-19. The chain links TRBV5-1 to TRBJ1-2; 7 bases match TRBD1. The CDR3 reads CASSLGQLIDGYTF. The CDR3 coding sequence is TGCGCCAGCAGCCTGGGACAGCTCATCGATGGCTACACCTTC.